The clone carrying this T cell receptor (beta chain) has a single count. Some clones are missing from TCRdb's copy, which holds only in-frame ones; the method was immunoSEQ multiplex PCR. The table includes about 310,000 clones, around 87% detected once. The record originates from a study of blood T cell repertoires in COVID-19. Study information: Samples representing acute and convalescent COVID-19 were sourced from the United States, Italy and Spain.

The CDR3 contains 17 residues. The chain is built from TRBV21-1 and TRBJ2-3; TRBD2 reflects the table's D call only, with no check against the DNA. TRBV21-1 is noted as a pseudogene. The source is a woman in her 50s who had recovered from COVID-19. Sequences were obtained from peripheral blood. This CDR3 reads CASSARDYPGGTDTQYF. The CDR3 DNA is TGTGCCAGCAGCGCCCGTGACTACCCTGGGGGCACAGATACGCAGTATTTT.